The clone carrying this T cell receptor (beta chain) was observed many times. Its specificity is not known. V shed 7 bases and J shed 2 bases, with 20 bases lying between them. Per germline, CDR1 SGHAT and CDR2 FQNNGV. This CDR3 region has 16 residues. The sample belongs to a study of T cell repertoires in cytomegalovirus infection. Study-level information: Through public TCR beta signatures, both CMV infection and matching HLA type were indicated. General observations from the study: There were carriers of CMV plus the relevant HLA, and cumulative public TCR beta family frequency identified them. HLA-C-restricted CMV-specific TCR beta clonotypes were dominant in the ex vivo response.

TCRdb passed the reads through MiXCR, listing each CDR3 protein once. The sample shows under 350,000 distinct CDR3 sequences, around 9.5% of them seen only once. The chain links TRBV11-2 to TRBJ2-5; D perhaps matches TRBD2 (7 bases). This receptor was identified in a human donor in good health (CMV status not recorded). Some clones in this sample may be carry-over from other donors' samples. The sample consisted of PBMCs. The CDR3 loop is CASNFRAGHFQETQYF. The CDR3 bases are TGTGCCAGCAACTTCAGAGCGGGACATTTTCAAGAGACCCAGTACTTC.